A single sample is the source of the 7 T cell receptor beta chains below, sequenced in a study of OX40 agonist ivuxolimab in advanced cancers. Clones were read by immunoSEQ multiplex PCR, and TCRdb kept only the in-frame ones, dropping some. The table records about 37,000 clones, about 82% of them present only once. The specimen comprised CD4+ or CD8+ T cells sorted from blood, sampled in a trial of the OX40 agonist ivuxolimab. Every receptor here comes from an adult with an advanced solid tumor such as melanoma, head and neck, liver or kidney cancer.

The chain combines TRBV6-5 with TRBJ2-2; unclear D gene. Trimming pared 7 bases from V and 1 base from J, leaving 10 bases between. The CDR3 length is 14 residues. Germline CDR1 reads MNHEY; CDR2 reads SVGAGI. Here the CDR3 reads CASTEYVNTGELFF. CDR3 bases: TGTGCCAGCACTGAATACGTGAACACCGGGGAGCTGTTTTTT.

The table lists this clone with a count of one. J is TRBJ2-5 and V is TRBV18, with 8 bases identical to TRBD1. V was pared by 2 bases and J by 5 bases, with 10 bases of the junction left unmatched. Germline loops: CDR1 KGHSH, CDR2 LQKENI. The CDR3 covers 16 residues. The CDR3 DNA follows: TGTGCCAGCTCACCAATCTCGGACAGGGATTTTGAGACCCAGTACTTC. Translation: CASSPISDRDFETQYF. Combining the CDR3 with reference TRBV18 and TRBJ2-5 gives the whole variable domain NAGVMQNPRHLVRRRGQEARLRCSPMKGHSHVYWYRQLPEEGLKFMVYLQKENIIDESGMPKERFSAEFPKEGPSILRIQQVVRGDSAAYFCASSPISDRDFETQYFGPGTRLLVL.

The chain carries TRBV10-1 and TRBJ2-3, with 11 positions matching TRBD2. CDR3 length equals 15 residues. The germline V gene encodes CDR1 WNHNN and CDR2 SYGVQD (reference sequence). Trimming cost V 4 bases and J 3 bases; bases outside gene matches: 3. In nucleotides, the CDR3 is TGCGCCAGCAGTGTAGCGGGAGGGAAGACAGATACGCAGTATTTT. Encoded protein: CASSVAGGKTDTQYF.

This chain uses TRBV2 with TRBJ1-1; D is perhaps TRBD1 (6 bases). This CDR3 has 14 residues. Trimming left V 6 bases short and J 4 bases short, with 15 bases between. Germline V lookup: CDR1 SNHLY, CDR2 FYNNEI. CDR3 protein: CASSPDGGGTEAFF. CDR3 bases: TGTGCCAGCAGCCCGGACGGAGGGGGCACTGAAGCTTTCTTT.

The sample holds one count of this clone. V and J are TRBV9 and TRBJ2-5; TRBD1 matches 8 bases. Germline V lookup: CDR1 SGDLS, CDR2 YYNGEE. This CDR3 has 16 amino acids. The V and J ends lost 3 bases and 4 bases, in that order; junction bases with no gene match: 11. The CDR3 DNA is TGTGCCAGCAGCGCCGACTACGGACAGGGACGAGAGACCCAGTACTTC. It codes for CASSADYGQGRETQYF.

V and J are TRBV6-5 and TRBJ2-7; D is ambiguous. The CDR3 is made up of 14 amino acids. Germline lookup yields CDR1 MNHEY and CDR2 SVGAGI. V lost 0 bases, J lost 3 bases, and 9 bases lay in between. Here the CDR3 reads CASSYSLAGYEQYF. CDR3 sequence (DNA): TGTGCCAGCAGTTACTCGCTGGCAGGCTACGAGCAGTACTTC.

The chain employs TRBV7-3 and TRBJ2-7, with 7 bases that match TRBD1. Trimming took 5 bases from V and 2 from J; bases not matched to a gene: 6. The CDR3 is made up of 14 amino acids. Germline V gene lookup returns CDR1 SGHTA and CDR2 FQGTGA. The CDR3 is CASSPDRDTYEQYF. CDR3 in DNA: TGTGCCAGCAGCCCCGACAGGGACACCTACGAGCAGTACTTC.